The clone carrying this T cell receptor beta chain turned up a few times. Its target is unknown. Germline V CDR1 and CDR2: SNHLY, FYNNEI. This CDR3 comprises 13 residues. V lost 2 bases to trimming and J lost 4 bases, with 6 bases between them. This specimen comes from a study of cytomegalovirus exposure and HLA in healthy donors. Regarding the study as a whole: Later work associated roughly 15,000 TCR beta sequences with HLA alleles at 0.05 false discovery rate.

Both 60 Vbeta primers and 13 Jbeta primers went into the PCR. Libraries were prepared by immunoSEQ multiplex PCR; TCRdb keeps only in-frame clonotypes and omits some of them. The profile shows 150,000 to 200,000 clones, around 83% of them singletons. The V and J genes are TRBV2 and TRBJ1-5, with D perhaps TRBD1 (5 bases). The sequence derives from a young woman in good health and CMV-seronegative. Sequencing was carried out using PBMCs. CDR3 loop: CASSEQGNQPQHF. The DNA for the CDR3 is TGTGCCAGCAGTGAACAGGGTAATCAGCCCCAGCATTTT.